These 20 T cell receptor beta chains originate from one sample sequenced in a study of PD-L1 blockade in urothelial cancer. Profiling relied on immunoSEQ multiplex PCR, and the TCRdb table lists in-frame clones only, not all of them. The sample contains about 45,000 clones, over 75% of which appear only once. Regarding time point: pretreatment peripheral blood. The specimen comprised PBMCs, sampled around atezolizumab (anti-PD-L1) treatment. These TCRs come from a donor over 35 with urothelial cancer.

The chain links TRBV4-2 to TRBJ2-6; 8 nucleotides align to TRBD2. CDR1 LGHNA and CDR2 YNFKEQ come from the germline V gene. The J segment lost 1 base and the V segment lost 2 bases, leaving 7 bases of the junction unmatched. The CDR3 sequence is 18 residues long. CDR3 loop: CASSQLLAVLSGANVLTF. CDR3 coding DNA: TGTGCCAGCAGCCAATTACTAGCGGTACTATCTGGGGCCAACGTCCTGACTTTC.

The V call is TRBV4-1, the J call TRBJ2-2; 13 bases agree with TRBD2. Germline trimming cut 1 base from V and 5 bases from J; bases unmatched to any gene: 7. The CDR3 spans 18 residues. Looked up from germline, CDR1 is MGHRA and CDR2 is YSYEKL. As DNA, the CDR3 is TGCGCCAGCAGCCAAGCGGGACTAGCGGGAAAGGGAACCGGGGAGCTGTTTTTT. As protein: CASSQAGLAGKGTGELFF.

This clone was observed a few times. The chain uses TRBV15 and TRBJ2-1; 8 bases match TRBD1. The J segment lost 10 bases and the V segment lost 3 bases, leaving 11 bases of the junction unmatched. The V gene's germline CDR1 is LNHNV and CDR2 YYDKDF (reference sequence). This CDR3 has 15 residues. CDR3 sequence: CATSSVDRGLREQFF. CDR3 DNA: TGTGCCACCAGCAGTGTCGACAGGGGCTTAAGAGAGCAGTTCTTC.

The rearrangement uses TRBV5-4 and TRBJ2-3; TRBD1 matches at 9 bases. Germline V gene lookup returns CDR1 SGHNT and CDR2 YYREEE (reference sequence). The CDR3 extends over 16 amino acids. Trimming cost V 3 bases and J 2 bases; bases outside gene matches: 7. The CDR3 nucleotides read TGTGCCAGCAGCTGGGACCGGACAGGGGTCACAGATACGCAGTATTTT. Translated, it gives CASSWDRTGVTDTQYF.

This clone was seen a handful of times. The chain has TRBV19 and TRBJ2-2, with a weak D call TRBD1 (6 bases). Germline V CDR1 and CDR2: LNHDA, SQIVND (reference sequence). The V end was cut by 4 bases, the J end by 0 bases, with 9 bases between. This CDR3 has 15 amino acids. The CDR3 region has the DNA TGTGCCAGTAGTACTGGACAGCCGAACACCGGGGAGCTGTTTTTT. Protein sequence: CASSTGQPNTGELFF.

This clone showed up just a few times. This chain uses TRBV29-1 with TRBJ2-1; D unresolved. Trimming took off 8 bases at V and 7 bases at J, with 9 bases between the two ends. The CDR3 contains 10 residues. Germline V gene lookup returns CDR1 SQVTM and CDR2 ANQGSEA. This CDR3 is CSTFRNEQFF. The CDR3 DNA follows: TGCAGCACGTTTCGGAATGAGCAGTTCTTC.

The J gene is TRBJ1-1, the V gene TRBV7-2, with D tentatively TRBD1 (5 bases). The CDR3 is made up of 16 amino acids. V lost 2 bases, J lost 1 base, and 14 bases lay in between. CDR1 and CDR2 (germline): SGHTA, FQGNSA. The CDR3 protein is CASSLTVGRANTEAFF. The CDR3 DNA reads TGTGCCAGCAGCTTAACGGTCGGCAGGGCGAACACTGAAGCTTTCTTT.

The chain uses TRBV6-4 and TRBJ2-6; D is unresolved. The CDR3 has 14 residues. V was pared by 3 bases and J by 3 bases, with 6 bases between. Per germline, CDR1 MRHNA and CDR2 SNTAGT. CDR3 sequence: CASSESGGANVLTF. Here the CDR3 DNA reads TGTGCCAGCAGTGAGAGTGGTGGGGCCAACGTCCTGACTTTC.

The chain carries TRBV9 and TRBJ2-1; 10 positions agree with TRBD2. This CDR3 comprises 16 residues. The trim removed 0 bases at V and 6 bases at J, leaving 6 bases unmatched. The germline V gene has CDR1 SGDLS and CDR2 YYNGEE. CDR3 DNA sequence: TGTGCCAGCAGCGTAGTAGAGGTAGCGGGGGGCAATGAGCAGTTCTTC. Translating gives CASSVVEVAGGNEQFF.

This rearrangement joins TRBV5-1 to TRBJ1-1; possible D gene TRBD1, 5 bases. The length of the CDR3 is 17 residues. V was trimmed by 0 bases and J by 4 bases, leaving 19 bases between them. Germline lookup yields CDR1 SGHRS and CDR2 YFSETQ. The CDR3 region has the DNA TGCGCCAGCAGCTTGGAGGGCAGGGCGAGGTATTCCACTGAAGCTTTCTTT. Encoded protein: CASSLEGRARYSTEAFF.

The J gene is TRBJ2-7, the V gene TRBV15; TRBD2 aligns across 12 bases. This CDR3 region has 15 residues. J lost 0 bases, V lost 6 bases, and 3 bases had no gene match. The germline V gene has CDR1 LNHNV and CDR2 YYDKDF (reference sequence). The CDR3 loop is CATSGGLAGSYEQYF. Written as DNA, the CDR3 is TGTGCCACCAGTGGGGGACTAGCGGGCTCCTACGAGCAGTACTTC.

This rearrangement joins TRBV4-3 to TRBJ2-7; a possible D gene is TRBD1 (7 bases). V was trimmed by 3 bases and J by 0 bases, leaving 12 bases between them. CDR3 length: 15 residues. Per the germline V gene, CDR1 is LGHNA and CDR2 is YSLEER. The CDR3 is CASSQEGAYSYEQYF. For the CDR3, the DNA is TGCGCCAGCAGCCAGGAGGGGGCCTACTCCTACGAGCAGTACTTC.

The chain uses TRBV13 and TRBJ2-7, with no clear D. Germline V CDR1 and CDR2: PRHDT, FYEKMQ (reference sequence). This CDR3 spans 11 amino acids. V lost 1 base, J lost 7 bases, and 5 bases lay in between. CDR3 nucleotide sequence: TGTGCCAGCAGCTTAGTCCGGGAGCAGTACTTC. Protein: CASSLVREQYF.

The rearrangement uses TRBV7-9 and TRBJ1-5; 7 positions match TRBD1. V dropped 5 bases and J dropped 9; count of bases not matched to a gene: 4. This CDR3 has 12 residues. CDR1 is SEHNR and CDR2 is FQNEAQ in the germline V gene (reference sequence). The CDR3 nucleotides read TGTGCCAGCAGCGAACGGGACAGGCCCCAGCATTTT. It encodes CASSERDRPQHF.

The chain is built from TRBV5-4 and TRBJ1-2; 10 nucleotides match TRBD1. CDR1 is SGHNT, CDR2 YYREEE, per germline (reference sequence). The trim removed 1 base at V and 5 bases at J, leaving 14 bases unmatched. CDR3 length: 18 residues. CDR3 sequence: CASSLFSGQGTRRYGYTF. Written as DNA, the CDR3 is TGTGCCAGCAGCTTGTTTTCGGGACAGGGGACCCGCCGGTATGGCTACACCTTC.

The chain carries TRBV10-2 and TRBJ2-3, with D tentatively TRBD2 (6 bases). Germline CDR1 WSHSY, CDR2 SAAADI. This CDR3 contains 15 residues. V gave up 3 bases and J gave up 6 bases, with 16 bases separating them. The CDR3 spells CASSDPWSGRDTQYF. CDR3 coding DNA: TGCGCCAGCAGTGACCCTTGGAGCGGGCGCGATACGCAGTATTTT.

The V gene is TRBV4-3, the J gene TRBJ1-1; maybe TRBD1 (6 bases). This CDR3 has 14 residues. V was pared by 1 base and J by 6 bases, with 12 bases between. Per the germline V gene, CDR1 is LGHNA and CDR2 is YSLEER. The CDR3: CASSQGYRAPEAFF. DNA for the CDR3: TGCGCCAGCAGCCAAGGGTACAGGGCACCTGAAGCTTTCTTT.

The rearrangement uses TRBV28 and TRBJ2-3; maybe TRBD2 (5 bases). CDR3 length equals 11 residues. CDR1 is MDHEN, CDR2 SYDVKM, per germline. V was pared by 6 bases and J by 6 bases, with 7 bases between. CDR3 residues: CASRRVDTQYF. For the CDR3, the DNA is TGTGCCAGCAGGAGGGTCGATACGCAGTATTTT.

CDR3 region: CASSAQLVDGTQYF. The CDR3, as DNA: TGTGCCAGCAGTGCCCAACTAGTGGACGGGACCCAGTACTTC. The chain couples TRBV7-3 to TRBJ2-5, with a tentative D call TRBD2 (5 bases). The CDR3 runs 14 residues. V was cut by 6 bases and J by 7 bases, with 18 bases left in between. CDR1 SGHTA and CDR2 FQGTGA come from the germline V gene.

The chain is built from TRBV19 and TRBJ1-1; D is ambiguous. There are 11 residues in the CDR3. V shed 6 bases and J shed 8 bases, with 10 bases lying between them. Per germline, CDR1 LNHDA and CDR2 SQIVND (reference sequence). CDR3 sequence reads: CASRLGIEAFF. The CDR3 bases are TGTGCCAGTAGACTAGGGATCGAAGCTTTCTTT.